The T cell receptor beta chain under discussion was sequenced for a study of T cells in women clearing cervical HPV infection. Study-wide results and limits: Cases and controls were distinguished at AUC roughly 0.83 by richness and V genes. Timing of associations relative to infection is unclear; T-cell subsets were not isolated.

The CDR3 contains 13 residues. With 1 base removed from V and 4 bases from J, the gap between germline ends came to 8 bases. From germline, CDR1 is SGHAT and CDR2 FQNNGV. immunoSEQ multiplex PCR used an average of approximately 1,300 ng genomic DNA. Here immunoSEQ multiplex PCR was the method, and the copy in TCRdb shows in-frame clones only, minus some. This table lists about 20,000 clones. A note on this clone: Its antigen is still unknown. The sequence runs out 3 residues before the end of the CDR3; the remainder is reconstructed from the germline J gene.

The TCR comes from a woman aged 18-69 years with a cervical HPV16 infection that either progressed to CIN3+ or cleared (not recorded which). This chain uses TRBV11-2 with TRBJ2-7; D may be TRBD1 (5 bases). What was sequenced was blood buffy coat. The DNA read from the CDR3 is TGTGCCAGCAGCTTAGGACAGCAATACGAG. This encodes CASSLGQQYE. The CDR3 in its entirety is CASSLGQQYEQYF.